These 6 T cell receptor beta chains were all obtained from the same sample, sequenced in a study of blood T cell repertoires in COVID-19. Using immunoSEQ multiplex PCR, the repertoire was profiled, and TCRdb retains in-frame clones only, with some absent. Of about 300,000 clones listed, approximately 83% are singletons. Source material: PBMCs or T cells enriched from blood (not recorded which). Receptors originate from a man aged 25 to 45 who had recovered from COVID-19.

In nucleotides, the CDR3 is TGTGCCAGCAGCATAGCAGGGGGCTCGGGAAACACCATATATTTT. Its translation is CASSIAGGSGNTIYF. This sequence joins TRBV3-1 (or the pseudogene TRBV3-2) and TRBJ1-3, with 8 nucleotides matching TRBD1. Germline assignment: CDR1 LGHDT and CDR2 YNNKEL (reference sequence). V lost 5 bases, J lost 4 bases, and 7 bases stayed unmatched. This CDR3 is built from 15 residues.

The chain joins TRBV5-6 to TRBJ1-1, with D unclear. The V and J ends lost 0 bases and 4 bases respectively, with 16 bases between them. CDR1 and CDR2 from the germline V gene are SGHDT and YYEEEE. CDR3 length: 16 amino acids. CDR3 DNA sequence: TGTGCCAGCAGCTTGGCGGGAGCCGGTTTCGGCACTGAAGCTTTCTTT. This sequence encodes CASSLAGAGFGTEAFF.

The sample holds a few counts of this clone. The V gene is TRBV7-2, the J gene TRBJ1-4; 10 nucleotides align to TRBD1. Germline values: CDR1 SGHTA, CDR2 FQGNSA. CDR3 size: 14 residues. Trimming at V came to 6 bases and at J to 11 bases, leaving 9 bases not matched to a gene. The CDR3 coding sequence is TGTGCCAGCAGGGGTCCCGGGACAGGGGTGAAACTGTTTTTT. Translating it yields CASRGPGTGVKLFF.

The chain has TRBV6-2 or TRBV6-3 and TRBJ2-1; perhaps TRBD2 as D (5 bases). In germline, CDR1 is MNHEY, CDR2 SVGEGT. V dropped 5 bases and J dropped 4 bases, with 12 bases sitting between them. This CDR3 has 14 amino acids. CDR3 region: CASSPGRRYNEQFF. The CDR3 DNA reads TGTGCCAGCAGTCCGGGTCGGAGGTACAATGAGCAGTTCTTC.

The rearrangement joins TRBV7-3 to TRBJ2-3, with TRBD2 identical over 9 bases. This CDR3 contains 16 residues. V was clipped by 5 bases and J by 2 bases; unmatched bases: 8. Germline V gene data show CDR1 as SGHTA and CDR2 as FQGTGA. Written as DNA, the CDR3 is TGTGCCAGCAGCAGGGGACTAGCAGCCTACACAGATACGCAGTATTTT. It is translated as CASSRGLAAYTDTQYF.

In its sample, this clone was seen once. The rearrangement joins TRBV11-2 to TRBJ2-7, with 7 nucleotides matching TRBD1. Germline loops: CDR1 SGHAT, CDR2 FQNNGV. The CDR3 totals 14 residues. Germline trimming cut 6 bases from V and 3 bases from J; bases unmatched to any gene: 8. The CDR3 here is CASSPDRQNYEQYF. The CDR3 DNA sequence: TGTGCCAGCAGTCCGGACAGGCAAAACTACGAGCAGTACTTC.